This is a list of T cell receptor beta chains from one sample in a study of T cells in Graves' hyperthyroidism and ophthalmopathy. TCRdb independently ran MiXCR on the multiplex PCR reads; one entry per CDR3 protein. The table includes 600,000 to 800,000 distinct CDR3 sequences, 35% detected once. Material: blood. The receptor set was obtained from a woman aged 40 to 49 with Graves' hyperthyroidism. Both conserved end residues are part of each CDR3. The D gene is left open where the match is weak. Not every row has a clone size; where given, it reads once, few, many or a size class.

TGTGCCAGCAGTTCTTCTAGCGCCTCCTACGAGCAGTACTTC	CASSSSSASYEQYF	.	14	few	TRBV6-5	TRBJ2-7
TGTGCCAGCAGGGAGTCAGACAGGGGGTTCGAAAAACTGTTTTTT	CASRESDRGFEKLFF	TRBD1	15	.	TRBV12-3/TRBV12-4	TRBJ1-4
TGTGCCATCAGTGGTGTCGACAGGGACTACGAGCAGTACTTC	CAISGVDRDYEQYF	TRBD1	14	many	TRBV10-3	TRBJ2-7
TGCAGCGTTGGGGTTAAAGGGGCCAACGTCCTGACTTTC	CSVGVKGANVLTF	.	13	few	TRBV29-1	TRBJ2-6
TGTGCCATCGGGACCGCCAATAATCAGCCCCAGCATTTT	CAIGTANNQPQHF	.	13	.	TRBV14	TRBJ1-5
TGTGCCAGCAGTGTAGCCAGGACATCAGAGGCGAGCTCCTATAATTCACCCCTCCACTTT	CASSVARTSEASSYNSPLHF	.	20	many	TRBV2	TRBJ1-6
TGCAGTGCTAGAGGTGTTTTTCCGGCAGGTCTCTACGAGCAGTACTTC	CSARGVFPAGLYEQYF	.	16	.	TRBV20-1	TRBJ2-7
TGTGCCAGCAGCTTAGGACGGTCCTACGAGCAGCACTTC	CASSLGRSYEQHF	.	13	.	TRBV7-8	TRBJ2-7
TGTGCCAGCAACCCCGACAGGGGCTATGGCTACACCTTC	CASNPDRGYGYTF	TRBD1	13	few	TRBV12-3/TRBV12-4	TRBJ1-2
TGTGCCAGCAGTGCCTTCAGGACAGGGAATCAGCCCCAGCATTTT	CASSAFRTGNQPQHF	TRBD1	15	many	TRBV2	TRBJ1-5
TGTGCCAGCAGCCACCCGGGGAATTCACCCCTCCACTTT	CASSHPGNSPLHF	.	13	.	TRBV7-9	TRBJ1-6
TGTGCCAGCAGGCTCGGGGGGAACACTGAAGCTTTCTTT	CASRLGGNTEAFF	.	13	many	TRBV25-1	TRBJ1-1
TGTGCCAGTAGGGGGGAGAAACAGAGTGGCGAGCAGTACTTC	CASRGEKQSGEQYF	.	14	few	TRBV19	TRBJ2-7
TGTGCCAGTAGTACAGGACAGGGTGGACCTGAAGCTTTCTTT	CASSTGQGGPEAFF	TRBD1	14	few	TRBV19	TRBJ1-1
TGCAGTGCTAGAGATAGCAATCAGCCCCAGCATTTT	CSARDSNQPQHF	.	12	many	TRBV20-1	TRBJ1-5
TGCGCCAGCAGCTTATGGTCAGACACTGAAGCTTTCTTT	CASSLWSDTEAFF	.	13	.	TRBV5-1	TRBJ1-1
TGCGCCAGCAGCCACAGAATCTTACAGGCTCGAGCCTCCTCTGGAAACACCATATATTTT	CASSHRILQARASSGNTIYF	.	20	few	TRBV4-1	TRBJ1-3
TGTGCCAGCAGTGAACGAGGGCCAATCTACTCTGGAAACACCATATATTTT	CASSERGPIYSGNTIYF	.	17	once	TRBV2	TRBJ1-3
TGTGCCAGCAGCCTGAGTACCGGGGAGCTGTTTTTT	CASSLSTGELFF	.	12	many	TRBV5-1	TRBJ2-2
TGTGCCAGCAGCGCCCAGGGACAGGGTTCTTTTTCACCCCTCCACTTT	CASSAQGQGSFSPLHF	TRBD1	16	.	TRBV9	TRBJ1-6
TGTGCCAGTTCGAGGGACTCAAACACCAGGGAGCTGTTTTTT	CASSRDSNTRELFF	.	14	.	TRBV19	TRBJ2-2
TGTGCCAGTAGTGTTAGCGGCTACGAGCAGTACTTC	CASSVSGYEQYF	.	12	many	TRBV19	TRBJ2-7
TGTGCCAGCAGTTACGTTTCGCGCTTAAACACCGGGGAGCTGTTTTTT	CASSYVSRLNTGELFF	.	16	few	TRBV6-5	TRBJ2-2
TGTGCCAGCAGTTCAGACAGTCTCACCGGGGAGCTGTTTTTT	CASSSDSLTGELFF	.	14	few	TRBV12-3/TRBV12-4	TRBJ2-2
TGCAGCGCGCTGGACAGGAACTATGGCTACACCTTC	CSALDRNYGYTF	TRBD1	12	few	TRBV29-1	TRBJ1-2
TGTGCCAGCAGCCTGTCTCCTGCCTATGGCTACACCTTC	CASSLSPAYGYTF	.	13	few	TRBV6-5	TRBJ1-2
TGTGCCAGCAGCTTAGCCCAGCGAGAGACCCAGTACTTC	CASSLAQRETQYF	.	13	many	TRBV7-9	TRBJ2-5
TGTGCCACCAGCAGATTTATGGGCGGACGGACAGATACGCAGTATTTT	CATSRFMGGRTDTQYF	.	16	few	TRBV15	TRBJ2-3
TGTGCCAGCAGTGGGACGCGCTCATACTCCTACGAGCAGTACTTC	CASSGTRSYSYEQYF	.	15	many	TRBV12-3/TRBV12-4	TRBJ2-7
TGTGCCAGCAGCCCACGACCCACGAACACCGGGGAGCTGTTTTTT	CASSPRPTNTGELFF	.	15	.	TRBV7-2	TRBJ2-2
TGCAGTGCTAGGGGGGAAGGAGTGGGCTATGGCTACACCTTC	CSARGEGVGYGYTF	.	14	.	TRBV20-1	TRBJ1-2
TGCAGCGTTGTCCTGGGCAGTCGTGGTGGGACGCAGTATTTT	CSVVLGSRGGTQYF	.	14	.	TRBV29-1	TRBJ2-3
TGTGCCAGCAGCCCTGGGACAGGAAACGTCCTGACTTTC	CASSPGTGNVLTF	TRBD1	13	.	TRBV7-9	TRBJ2-6